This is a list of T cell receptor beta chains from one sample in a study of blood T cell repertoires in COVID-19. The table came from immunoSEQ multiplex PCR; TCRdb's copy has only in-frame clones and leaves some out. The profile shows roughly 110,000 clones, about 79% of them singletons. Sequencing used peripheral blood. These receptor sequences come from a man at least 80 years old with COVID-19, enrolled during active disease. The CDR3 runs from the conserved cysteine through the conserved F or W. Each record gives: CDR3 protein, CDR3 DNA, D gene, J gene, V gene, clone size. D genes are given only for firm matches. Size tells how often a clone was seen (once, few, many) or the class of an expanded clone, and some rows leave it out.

cdr3_aa: CATSRGTSGITDTQYF
cdr3_nt: TGTGCCACCAGCAGAGGGACTAGCGGGATAACAGATACGCAGTATTTT
d_call: TRBD2
j_call: TRBJ2-3
v_call: TRBV15
clone_size: .

cdr3_aa: CASSHHYEQYF
cdr3_nt: TGTGCCAGCAGCCACCACTACGAGCAGTACTTC
d_call: .
j_call: TRBJ2-7
v_call: TRBV3-1/TRBV3-2
clone_size: once

cdr3_aa: CASSYYEGEQIYGYTF
cdr3_nt: TGTGCCAGCAGTTACTACGAGGGAGAACAGATCTATGGCTACACCTTC
d_call: .
j_call: TRBJ1-2
v_call: TRBV28
clone_size: .

cdr3_aa: CASSEHDRGGTEAFF
cdr3_nt: TGTGCCAGCAGTGAGCATGACAGGGGAGGCACTGAAGCTTTCTTT
d_call: TRBD1
j_call: TRBJ1-1
v_call: TRBV25-1
clone_size: .

cdr3_aa: CASSRQGNEQYF
cdr3_nt: TGCGCCAGCAGCCGACAGGGGAACGAGCAGTACTTC
d_call: TRBD1
j_call: TRBJ2-7
v_call: TRBV5-1
clone_size: .

cdr3_aa: CASSQGAGTGGHYGYTF
cdr3_nt: TGCGCCAGCAGCCAAGGTGCGGGGACAGGGGGCCACTATGGCTACACCTTC
d_call: TRBD1
j_call: TRBJ1-2
v_call: TRBV4-1
clone_size: .

cdr3_aa: CASSPQAGGYNEQFF
cdr3_nt: TGCGCCAGCAGCCCTCAAGCGGGAGGGTACAATGAGCAGTTCTTC
d_call: TRBD2
j_call: TRBJ2-1
v_call: TRBV4-3
clone_size: .

cdr3_aa: CSVELPEEGMGETQYF
cdr3_nt: TGCAGCGTTGAACTGCCGGAGGAGGGGATGGGAGAGACCCAGTACTTC
d_call: .
j_call: TRBJ2-5
v_call: TRBV29-1
clone_size: .

cdr3_aa: CASSGRDSNSPLHF
cdr3_nt: TGTGCCAGCAGCGGCCGGGACAGCAATTCACCCCTCCACTTT
d_call: TRBD1
j_call: TRBJ1-6
v_call: TRBV9
clone_size: .

cdr3_aa: CASSEVGYSYEQYF
cdr3_nt: TGTGCCAGCAGTGAAGTGGGCTACTCCTACGAGCAGTACTTC
d_call: .
j_call: TRBJ2-7
v_call: TRBV6-1
clone_size: .

cdr3_aa: CASSLSLSQGQETQYF
cdr3_nt: TGCGCCAGCAGCCTATCCCTTTCCCAGGGACAAGAGACCCAGTACTTC
d_call: .
j_call: TRBJ2-5
v_call: TRBV5-1
clone_size: .

cdr3_aa: CAISGGVSYEQYF
cdr3_nt: TGTGCCATCAGTGGGGGGGTTTCCTACGAGCAGTACTTC
d_call: .
j_call: TRBJ2-7
v_call: TRBV10-3
clone_size: .

cdr3_aa: CASSYTGLNTEAFF
cdr3_nt: TGTGCCAGCAGTTACACAGGGTTGAACACTGAAGCTTTCTTT
d_call: .
j_call: TRBJ1-1
v_call: TRBV6-2/TRBV6-3
clone_size: .

cdr3_aa: CASSRRGSEGETQYF
cdr3_nt: TGTGCCAGCAGTAGGAGAGGTTCAGAAGGAGAGACCCAGTACTTC
d_call: .
j_call: TRBJ2-5
v_call: TRBV2
clone_size: few

cdr3_aa: CASSSYETGLNTEAFF
cdr3_nt: TGTGCCAGCAGTTCATACGAAACAGGATTGAACACTGAAGCTTTCTTT
d_call: .
j_call: TRBJ1-1
v_call: TRBV28
clone_size: .

cdr3_aa: CSVTGTTLGQETQYF
cdr3_nt: TGCAGCGTTACCGGGACAACCTTGGGTCAAGAGACCCAGTACTTC
d_call: .
j_call: TRBJ2-5
v_call: TRBV29-1
clone_size: .

cdr3_aa: CASSFGQSGGDEQFF
cdr3_nt: TGTGCCAGCAGCTTCGGGCAGTCGGGAGGCGATGAGCAGTTCTTC
d_call: TRBD2
j_call: TRBJ2-1
v_call: TRBV5-6
clone_size: .

cdr3_aa: CASSPRTSGRIGEQYF
cdr3_nt: TGTGCCAGCTCACCCAGGACTAGCGGGAGGATAGGGGAGCAGTACTTC
d_call: TRBD2
j_call: TRBJ2-7
v_call: TRBV18
clone_size: few

cdr3_aa: CASSLGLAGVMSDEQYF
cdr3_nt: TGCGCCAGCAGCTTGGGGCTAGCGGGAGTCATGAGTGACGAGCAGTACTTC
d_call: TRBD2
j_call: TRBJ2-7
v_call: TRBV5-1
clone_size: once

cdr3_aa: CASKGGGNEQYF
cdr3_nt: TGTGCCAGTAAGGGAGGTGGAAACGAGCAGTACTTC
d_call: .
j_call: TRBJ2-7
v_call: TRBV19
clone_size: .

cdr3_aa: CASSAGQGWETQYF
cdr3_nt: TGTGCCAGCAGCGCGGGACAGGGATGGGAGACCCAGTACTTC
d_call: TRBD1
j_call: TRBJ2-5
v_call: TRBV9
clone_size: .

cdr3_aa: CASSPSWVNSNQPQHF
cdr3_nt: TGTGCCAGCTCACCTAGCTGGGTTAATAGCAATCAGCCCCAGCATTTT
d_call: .
j_call: TRBJ1-5
v_call: TRBV18
clone_size: once

cdr3_aa: CAISGQIGDEQYF
cdr3_nt: TGTGCCATCAGTGGACAGATTGGGGACGAGCAGTACTTC
d_call: .
j_call: TRBJ2-7
v_call: TRBV10-3
clone_size: once

cdr3_aa: CGRLTSIFGVGGYEQYF
cdr3_nt: TGTGGACGTCTCACTAGTATTTTTGGGGTAGGGGGTTACGAGCAGTACTTC
d_call: .
j_call: TRBJ2-7
v_call: TRBV19
clone_size: .

cdr3_aa: CASSIQGGQFF
cdr3_nt: TGTGCCAGCAGTATACAGGGTGGGCAGTTCTTC
d_call: .
j_call: TRBJ2-1
v_call: TRBV12-3/TRBV12-4
clone_size: .

cdr3_aa: CASSLLTSGRAKNEQFF
cdr3_nt: TGTGCCAGCAGCTTGTTAACTAGCGGGAGGGCCAAGAATGAGCAGTTCTTC
d_call: TRBD2
j_call: TRBJ2-1
v_call: TRBV5-5
clone_size: .

cdr3_aa: CASSRQWQPGNTIYF
cdr3_nt: TGTGCCAGTAGCAGACAATGGCAACCTGGAAACACCATATATTTT
d_call: .
j_call: TRBJ1-3
v_call: TRBV19
clone_size: .

cdr3_aa: CASSPADRAYNEQFF
cdr3_nt: TGTGCCAGCAGCCCCGCGGACAGGGCCTACAATGAGCAGTTCTTC
d_call: TRBD1
j_call: TRBJ2-1
v_call: TRBV7-9
clone_size: .

cdr3_aa: CASSLTQGRFQETQYF
cdr3_nt: TGTGCCAGCAGTTTAACACAGGGGCGGTTCCAAGAGACCCAGTACTTC
d_call: TRBD1
j_call: TRBJ2-5
v_call: TRBV27
clone_size: .

cdr3_aa: CASSQQHGTTYNEQFF
cdr3_nt: TGCGCCAGCAGCCAGCAACACGGGACTACTTACAATGAGCAGTTCTTC
d_call: TRBD2
j_call: TRBJ2-1
v_call: TRBV5-1
clone_size: .

cdr3_aa: CASSYNRVYEQYF
cdr3_nt: TGTGCCAGCAGTTACAACAGAGTCTACGAGCAGTACTTC
d_call: .
j_call: TRBJ2-7
v_call: TRBV28
clone_size: .

cdr3_aa: CASSFKGADSWYF
cdr3_nt: TGTGCCAGCAGTTTCAAGGGGGCGGACAGTTGGTACTTC
d_call: TRBD1
j_call: TRBJ2-5
v_call: TRBV7-2
clone_size: .

cdr3_aa: CASSYSSTGAGNTIYF
cdr3_nt: TGTGCCAGCAGTTACTCGTCAACCGGAGCTGGAAACACCATATATTTT
d_call: .
j_call: TRBJ1-3
v_call: TRBV6-5
clone_size: .

cdr3_aa: CASSSTGGANTEAFF
cdr3_nt: TGTGCCAGCAGCTCGACCGGGGGAGCAAACACTGAAGCTTTCTTT
d_call: .
j_call: TRBJ1-1
v_call: TRBV11-1
clone_size: .

cdr3_aa: CASTKLGAPNYGYTF
cdr3_nt: TGTGCCAGCACTAAGCTGGGGGCCCCTAACTATGGCTACACCTTC
d_call: .
j_call: TRBJ1-2
v_call: TRBV28
clone_size: .

cdr3_aa: CASSQAVTGTKKLFF
cdr3_nt: TGCGCCAGCAGCCAAGCCGTCACCGGGACTAAAAAACTGTTTTTT
d_call: .
j_call: TRBJ1-4
v_call: TRBV4-1
clone_size: .

cdr3_aa: CASSIDRGRLNF
cdr3_nt: TGTGCCAGCAGTATAGACAGGGGGCGGCTCAATTTT
d_call: TRBD1
j_call: TRBJ2-3
v_call: TRBV27
clone_size: many

cdr3_aa: CASSPGSPANYGYTF
cdr3_nt: TGTGCCAGCAGTCCCGGTAGCCCAGCTAACTATGGCTACACCTTC
d_call: .
j_call: TRBJ1-2
v_call: TRBV28
clone_size: .

cdr3_aa: CASTRGGGGEGTYGYTF
cdr3_nt: TGTGCCAGCACCCGAGGGGGAGGGGGTGAGGGGACCTATGGCTACACCTTC
d_call: .
j_call: TRBJ1-2
v_call: TRBV28
clone_size: .

cdr3_aa: CASSPGPRDYGYTF
cdr3_nt: TGTGCCAGCAGCCCCGGACCGAGGGACTATGGCTACACCTTC
d_call: .
j_call: TRBJ1-2
v_call: TRBV6-5
clone_size: once

cdr3_aa: CSVRQLEDQETQYF
cdr3_nt: TGCAGCGTCCGACAGTTGGAAGACCAAGAGACCCAGTACTTC
d_call: .
j_call: TRBJ2-5
v_call: TRBV29-1
clone_size: once

cdr3_aa: CASSAGTLTQYF
cdr3_nt: TGTGCCAGCAGCGCAGGTACCTTGACCCAGTACTTC
d_call: .
j_call: TRBJ2-5
v_call: TRBV9
clone_size: .

cdr3_aa: CASSKANRGPNSGANVLTF
cdr3_nt: TGTGCCAGCAGCAAGGCCAACAGGGGGCCTAACTCTGGGGCCAACGTCCTGACTTTC
d_call: .
j_call: TRBJ2-6
v_call: TRBV21-1
clone_size: few

cdr3_aa: CASSELTGNLYGYTF
cdr3_nt: TGTGCCAGCAGTGAACTGACAGGGAACCTCTATGGCTACACCTTC
d_call: TRBD1
j_call: TRBJ1-2
v_call: TRBV6-1
clone_size: .

cdr3_aa: CASSWRGGRETQYF
cdr3_nt: TGCGCCAGCAGCTGGAGAGGGGGCAGAGAGACCCAGTACTTC
d_call: TRBD1
j_call: TRBJ2-5
v_call: TRBV5-1
clone_size: .

cdr3_aa: CASSHRDRSGEQYF
cdr3_nt: TGTGCCAGCAGCCATCGGGACAGGTCTGGGGAGCAGTACTTC
d_call: TRBD1
j_call: TRBJ2-7
v_call: TRBV7-9
clone_size: .

cdr3_aa: CASSPIDTDRTEAFF
cdr3_nt: TGCGCCAGCAGCCCTATAGACACGGATCGGACTGAAGCTTTCTTT
d_call: .
j_call: TRBJ1-1
v_call: TRBV4-1
clone_size: .